A single sample is the source of the 18 T cell receptor beta chains below, sequenced in a study of shared clonotypes between healthy human individuals. The protocol was immunoSEQ multiplex PCR, while the TCRdb copy is restricted to in-frame clones and leaves out a portion. The data show approximately 740,000 clones, with roughly 70% seen just once and 1.5% to 2% held by the top ten. What was sequenced was memory CD4+ T cells sorted from blood. Regarding subset: CD45RA-negative fraction. Receptor source: a woman aged 25 to 39 in good health.

V gene TRBV5-5 combines with J gene TRBJ2-1; 7 nucleotides match TRBD2. The CDR3 spans 12 residues. Germline V lookup: CDR1 SGHKS, CDR2 YYEKEE (reference sequence). V lost 6 bases to trimming and J lost 7 bases; unmatched junction nucleotides: 4. CDR3 amino acids: CASTRGVNEQFF. CDR3 DNA: TGTGCCAGCACCCGGGGGGTTAATGAGCAGTTCTTC.

The CDR3 DNA reads TGCAGCGTTGAAGAGGGGAGGGTACAGGGAGCCCCGGCTTTCTTT. This sequence encodes CSVEEGRVQGAPAFF. The rearrangement links TRBV29-1 to TRBJ1-1; perhaps TRBD1 as D (6 bases). This CDR3 is built from 15 residues. Trimming took off 0 bases at V and 11 bases at J, with 22 bases between the two ends. In germline, CDR1 is SQVTM, CDR2 ANQGSEA.

The gene calls are TRBV5-4 and TRBJ2-3, with 8 positions matching TRBD2. This CDR3 is built from 14 residues. The trim removed 5 bases at V and 5 bases at J, leaving 7 bases unmatched. The germline gives CDR1 SGHNT, CDR2 YYREEE (reference sequence). CDR3 protein: CASRAGGPLDTQYF. The CDR3 coding sequence is TGTGCCAGCAGGGCGGGAGGCCCTCTAGATACGCAGTATTTT.

The V and J genes are TRBV28 and TRBJ2-1, with 9 bases aligning to TRBD1. CDR1 is MDHEN, CDR2 SYDVKM, per germline. The CDR3 covers 15 residues. Trimming at V came to 3 bases and at J to 8 bases, leaving 8 bases not matched to a gene. CDR3 protein: CASSLGTGNFHEQFF. For the CDR3, the DNA is TGTGCCAGCAGTTTGGGGACAGGGAACTTCCATGAGCAGTTCTTC.

Of note for this clone: A much larger clone differs by one base, so this may be a read error. The rearrangement joins TRBV7-3 to TRBJ2-3; D not resolved. Germline loops: CDR1 SGHTA, CDR2 FQGTGA. The CDR3 length is 13 residues. Trimming pared 5 bases from V and 0 bases from J, leaving 6 bases between. Here the CDR3 DNA reads TGTGCCAGCAGCCCCCCAAGCACAGATACGCAGTATTTT. It yields the protein CASSPPSTDTQYF.

The CDR3 protein is CASSSIPGTGPGYTF. The DNA for the CDR3 is TGTGCCAGCAGCTCTATTCCCGGGACAGGGCCAGGCTACACCTTC. This chain links TRBV7-2 with TRBJ1-2, with 9 bases identical to TRBD1. The CDR3 covers 15 residues. With 4 bases clipped from V and 8 bases from J, the junction kept 11 bases outside the gene matches. Per the germline V gene, CDR1 is SGHTA and CDR2 is FQGNSA.

Notes on this clone: A much larger clone lies one base from this, so it may be a read error. The rearrangement links TRBV7-7 to TRBJ2-1, with 11 bases fitting TRBD1. The trim removed 1 base at V and 3 bases at J, leaving 5 bases unmatched. CDR3 size: 17 residues. The germline V gene has CDR1 SSHAT and CDR2 FNYEAQ (reference sequence). CDR3 sequence reads: CASSLDSGTGGYNEQFF. Here the CDR3 DNA reads TGTGCCAGCAGCTTAGACTCCGGGACAGGGGGCTACAATGAGCAGTTCTTC.

The J gene is TRBJ2-2, the V gene TRBV5-4; maybe TRBD2 (5 bases). CDR3 length: 13 amino acids. The germline V and J ends were trimmed by 3 bases and 7 bases, with 10 bases remaining between them. In germline, CDR1 is SGHNT, CDR2 YYREEE (reference sequence). CDR3 in DNA: TGTGCCAGCAGCTCGGGGAGCTTCGGGGAGCTGTTTTTT. It yields the protein CASSSGSFGELFF.

This clone has only one observation. The chain combines TRBV19 with TRBJ2-1, with TRBD2 matching over 9 bases. The CDR3 has 14 amino acids. V dropped 9 bases and J dropped 6; count of bases not matched to a gene: 9. Germline CDR1 LNHDA, CDR2 SQIVND (reference sequence). CDR3 sequence reads: CASRGGGRVNEQFF. CDR3 sequence (DNA): TGTGCCAGCCGCGGGGGCGGGAGGGTCAATGAGCAGTTCTTC.

The V call is TRBV7-3, the J call TRBJ2-2; maybe TRBD1 (5 bases). The CDR3 spans 17 residues. Trimming cost V 5 bases and J 5 bases, with 21 bases left between them. From germline, CDR1 is SGHTA and CDR2 FQGTGA. The CDR3 spells CASSRDIAKGKTGELFF. As DNA, the CDR3 is TGTGCCAGCAGCCGAGACATTGCGAAGGGGAAAACCGGGGAGCTGTTTTTT.

The gene calls are TRBV27 and TRBJ2-3, with 11 bases matching TRBD2. This CDR3 contains 16 residues. Looked up from germline, CDR1 is MNHEY and CDR2 is SMNVEV (reference sequence). Trimming cost V 5 bases and J 4 bases; bases outside gene matches: 8. CDR3 sequence (DNA): TGTGCCAGCAGTACCTTAGCGGGAGGGGGCGCAGATACGCAGTATTTT. Translation: CASSTLAGGGADTQYF.

The chain is built from TRBV6-6 and TRBJ1-1, with D possibly being TRBD1 (5 bases). Germline V gives CDR1 MNHNY, CDR2 SVGAGI (reference sequence). With 2 bases removed from V and 4 bases from J, the gap between germline ends came to 11 bases. The CDR3 is made up of 14 amino acids. CDR3 region: CASSYGADATEAFF. CDR3 nucleotide sequence: TGTGCCAGCAGTTACGGGGCAGATGCCACTGAAGCTTTCTTT.

The rearrangement links TRBV10-1 to TRBJ1-1; 12 bases line up with TRBD1. The germline CDR1 and CDR2 sequences are WNHNN and SYGVQD (reference sequence). The CDR3 is made up of 15 amino acids. The J segment lost 5 bases and the V segment lost 7 bases, leaving 8 bases of the junction unmatched. The CDR3 region is CASKPGQGAETEAFF. DNA of the CDR3: TGCGCCAGCAAGCCGGGACAGGGGGCAGAGACTGAAGCTTTCTTT.

This chain links TRBV29-1 with TRBJ1-5; no definite D call. The length of the CDR3 is 12 residues. V gave up 2 bases and J gave up 7 bases, with 9 bases separating them. The germline CDR1 and CDR2 sequences are SQVTM and ANQGSEA. The CDR3 nucleotides are TGCAGCGTTGAAAACTCTGGGCAGCCCCAGCATTTT. Protein: CSVENSGQPQHF.

The CDR3 here is CASSLSVAQETQYF. CDR3 nucleotide sequence: TGTGCCAGCAGCTTATCGGTGGCCCAAGAGACCCAGTACTTC. The chain carries TRBV7-9 and TRBJ2-5; D unresolved. The CDR3 length is 14 residues. From germline, CDR1 is SEHNR and CDR2 FQNEAQ (reference sequence). V dropped 2 bases and J dropped 1 base, with 8 bases sitting between them.

The chain has TRBV15 and TRBJ2-3; 7 nucleotides align to TRBD2. This CDR3 contains 15 residues. Germline CDR1 reads LNHNV; CDR2 reads YYDKDF (reference sequence). Trimming cost V 4 bases and J 5 bases; bases outside gene matches: 9. Here the CDR3 reads CATSMLAGVLDTQYF. The CDR3, as DNA: TGTGCCACCAGCATGCTTGCGGGAGTATTAGATACGCAGTATTTT. The variable domain in full, completed from reference TRBV15 and TRBJ2-3, reads DAMVIQNPRYQVTQFGKPVTLSCSQTLNHNVMYWYQQKSSQAPKLLFHYYDKDFNNEADTPDNFQSRRPNTSFCFLDIRSPGLGDTAMYLCATSMLAGVLDTQYFGPGTRLTVL.

Written as DNA, the CDR3 is TGTGCCAGCACCGTTCCCGGCCATAACAATGAGCAGTTCTTC. Its translation: CASTVPGHNNEQFF. V and J are TRBV6-5 and TRBJ2-1; D is undetermined. CDR3 size: 14 residues. Per germline, CDR1 MNHEY and CDR2 SVGAGI. The V gene lost 7 bases and the J gene lost 5 bases, with 15 bases spanning the gap.

The rearrangement links TRBV28 to TRBJ2-2; D possibly uses TRBD1 or TRBD2 (6 bases each). Trimming took off 6 bases at V and 5 bases at J, with 13 bases between the two ends. Germline CDR1 is MDHEN and CDR2 is SYDVKM. The CDR3 is made up of 14 amino acids. This CDR3 reads CASRRPGATGELFF. The CDR3, as DNA: TGTGCCAGCAGGCGACCGGGGGCGACCGGGGAGCTGTTTTTT.